This passage covers 12 T cell receptor beta chains from one sample sequenced in a study of T cells in Graves' hyperthyroidism and ophthalmopathy. There were TCR beta CDR3 regions amplified from RNA transcripts. First-round RT-PCR of the TCR CDR3 relied on the HTBI primer set. Using its own MiXCR run on the multiplex PCR reads, TCRdb lists one record per CDR3 protein. Of 340,000 or so distinct CDR3 sequences in the sample, around a sixth are singletons; the top ten hold 45% to 50%. The sample comprised blood. The receptors here all came from a woman aged 45-65 years with Graves' hyperthyroidism.

The CDR3 DNA reads as TGCGCCAGCAGCCCACAAGGTACAGGTGGACCCTCACCGGGGGAGCTGTTTTTT. Amino acid sequence: CASSPQGTGGPSPGELFF. The genes are TRBV4-1 and TRBJ2-2, with a tentative D call TRBD1 (5 bases). The CDR3 runs 18 residues. Germline values: CDR1 MGHRA, CDR2 YSYEKL. Trimming stripped 4 bases from V and 8 bases from J, with 26 bases between.

This clonotype turned up a few times. V gene TRBV27 combines with J gene TRBJ2-3; D is perhaps TRBD1 (5 bases). In germline, CDR1 is MNHEY, CDR2 SMNVEV (reference sequence). This CDR3 spans 15 amino acids. With 1 base removed from V and 5 bases from J, the gap between germline ends came to 13 bases. The CDR3 DNA sequence: TGTGCCAGCAGTTTATTAGGCAGGGCCGGAGATACGCAGTATTTT. Translation: CASSLLGRAGDTQYF.

This clonotype was detected a few times. J is TRBJ2-6 and V is TRBV18; tentatively, D is TRBD1 (6 bases). The V gene's germline CDR1 is KGHSH and CDR2 LQKENI. V was cut by 3 bases and J by 4 bases, with 13 bases left in between. The CDR3 runs to 16 residues. This chain's CDR3 is CASSPLTGSGANVLTF. The CDR3 region has the DNA TGTGCCAGCTCACCTCTTACAGGGTCCGGGGCCAACGTCCTGACTTTC.

The table lists this clonotype with a few counts. This chain joins TRBV20-1 and TRBJ2-1, with 9 bases matching TRBD2. With 3 bases clipped from V and 0 bases from J, the junction kept 21 bases outside the gene matches. The CDR3 contains 21 residues. CDR1 and CDR2 (germline): DFQATT, SNEGSKA (reference sequence). The CDR3 DNA reads TGCAGTGCTAGGCCTGAACAAGCGGCGGCGGGAGGGCCGGGCTCCTACAATGAGCAGTTCTTC. It translates to CSARPEQAAAGGPGSYNEQFF.

Ten or more counts support this clonotype. The rearrangement uses TRBV11-2 and TRBJ2-5, with 9 bases lining up with TRBD1. CDR1 and CDR2 (germline): SGHAT, FQNNGV. The CDR3 has 11 residues. With 8 bases clipped from V and 9 bases from J, the junction kept 4 bases outside the gene matches. In DNA, the CDR3 is TGTGCCAGCGGACAGGGGCAGGCCCAGTACTTC. The encoded protein is CASGQGQAQYF. Using reference TRBV11-2 and TRBJ2-5 for the parts outside the CDR3, the full variable domain is EAGVAQSPRYKIIEKRQSVAFWCNPISGHATLYWYQQILGQGPKLLIQFQNNGVVDDSQLPKDRFSAERLKGVDSTLKIQPAKLEDSAVYLCASGQGQAQYFGPGTRLLVL.

The V call is TRBV10-3, the J call TRBJ2-7; TRBD1 matches 10 bases. The germline gives CDR1 ENHRY, CDR2 SYGVKD. The CDR3 is 13 residues long. V lost 7 bases and J lost 5; bases outside the gene matches: 5. DNA of the CDR3: TGTGCCATCAATAGGGACAGGGGTGACGAGCAGTACTTC. Translated, it gives CAINRDRGDEQYF.

The chain has TRBV7-9 and TRBJ2-7; D is perhaps TRBD1 or TRBD2 (7 bases each). The CDR3 has 14 residues. Deletions cut 1 base from V and 6 bases from J, with 13 bases between. Looked up from germline, CDR1 is SEHNR and CDR2 is FQNEAQ (reference sequence). DNA of the CDR3: TGTGCCAGCAGCTTAGTGGGCAGGGGGGGCGAGCAGTACTTC. Amino acid sequence: CASSLVGRGGEQYF.

This clonotype has a count of ten or more. The V gene is TRBV7-8, the J gene TRBJ2-2; TRBD2 agrees at 8 bases. Germline-derived CDR1 and CDR2 are SGHVS and FQNEAQ. The CDR3 is 17 amino acids. The junction had 9 bases not matched to a gene; V was cut back by 3 bases and J by 3 bases. CDR3 bases: TGTGCCAGCAGCTTTCCCCGCCTTAGCGGGGACACCGGGGAGCTGTTTTTT. Translation: CASSFPRLSGDTGELFF.

This clonotype has at least ten counts. This rearrangement joins TRBV18 to TRBJ2-7, with 7 bases identical to TRBD2. The CDR3 runs 13 residues. The germline gives CDR1 KGHSH, CDR2 LQKENI. J was trimmed by 5 bases and V by 6 bases; bases with no gene match: 7. The CDR3 here is CASSPRGGDEQYV. The CDR3 DNA is TGTGCCAGCTCTCCTCGGGGAGGGGACGAGCAGTACGTC.

V is TRBV18 and J is TRBJ2-7; 8 nucleotides match TRBD2. The V gene end was trimmed by 3 bases and the J gene end by 2 bases; junction bases not matched to a gene: 9. CDR1 KGHSH and CDR2 LQKENI come from the germline V gene. This CDR3 region has 16 residues. CDR3 sequence: CASSPLGGLGAYEQYF. DNA for the CDR3: TGTGCCAGCTCACCGCTGGGGGGACTAGGGGCCTACGAGCAGTACTTC.

This clonotype was seen ten or more times. The chain recombines TRBV30 with TRBJ1-2; the D is unclear. The CDR3 is made up of 14 amino acids. Germline V gene data show CDR1 as GTSNPN and CDR2 as SVGIG (reference sequence). Trimming took 2 bases from V and 6 from J, leaving 16 bases between them. The CDR3 coding sequence is TGTGCCTGGAGTCCCGCGGGGATAGAAAATGGCTACACCTTC. Translated: CAWSPAGIENGYTF.

The chain uses TRBV11-2 and TRBJ1-6; D gene unclear. The V end lost 5 bases, the J end lost 3 bases, and 5 bases lay between the germline ends. Germline lookup yields CDR1 SGHAT and CDR2 FQNNGV. The CDR3 is 13 residues long. This CDR3 is CASSPSYNSPLHF. CDR3 nucleotides: TGTGCCAGCAGCCCGAGCTATAATTCACCCCTCCACTTT.